These T cell receptor beta chains were read from a single sample in a study of cytomegalovirus exposure and HLA in healthy donors. Clones were read by immunoSEQ multiplex PCR, and TCRdb kept only the in-frame ones, dropping some. This table holds 150,000 to 200,000 clones, less than 90% found once. Sequenced: PBMCs. The origin of the receptors is a man aged 50 or older in good health and CMV-seropositive. CDR3s include the opening cysteine and the closing phenylalanine or tryptophan. A D gene is named only where the DNA matches it firmly.

v_gene	d_gene	CDR3aa
TRBV27	NA	CASSSHTDTQYF
TRBV7-3	TRBD2	CASSPLASGGANEQFF
TRBV11-2	TRBD2	CASSGNNEQFF
TRBV15	TRBD2	CATSRASGGGETQYF
TRBV7-2	TRBD2	CASSLQAGGPLNEQFF
TRBV4-1	NA	CASSHPGGSNQPQHF
TRBV13	TRBD1	CASSSGQGSYEQYF
TRBV18	NA	CASSLNRADTQYF
TRBV5-4	NA	CASSSGVRATTGELFF
TRBV6-6	NA	CASSYSGSLYGYTF
TRBV5-5	TRBD2	CASSFWLAGDNEQFF
TRBV5-1	TRBD2	CASSLIRGGLETQYF
TRBV11-2	TRBD2	CASSHRLAGPSYNEQFF
TRBV9	TRBD2	CASSGTSGYNEQFF
TRBV5-6	TRBD1	CASSLRDRGPNQPQHF
TRBV11-2	NA	CASSPELSGTQYF
TRBV6-1	NA	CASSERRDFRDTQYF
TRBV7-9	NA	CASSLGGGNQPQHF
TRBV29-1	NA	CSVVIRDEQYF
TRBV30	NA	CACTTGSGQPQHF
TRBV30	TRBD1	CAWSLRQGTGNEQFF
TRBV2	NA	CASRADRLTTNQPQHF
TRBV5-1	NA	CASSSSGNTGELFF
TRBV7-7	TRBD1	CASSEQGAGETQYF
TRBV14	NA	CASQLQGGRYNEQFF
TRBV29-1	TRBD2	CSVGKGLADEQYF
TRBV4-1	TRBD2	CASSQGGAGGQGEQFF
TRBV7-9	TRBD2	CASRASGGAYEQYF
TRBV6-5	TRBD2	CASSPAGSGDEQFF
TRBV10-3	TRBD1	CAISEPGQGRYEQYF
TRBV5-4	TRBD1	CASSLDRGWNTGELFF
TRBV29-1	NA	CSVTGQTYEQYF
TRBV2	TRBD1	CASSFSGTEGSSYNEQFF
TRBV19	NA	CASSIFRQPTDTQYF
TRBV6-6	TRBD1	CACSTQGVGNTEAFF
TRBV7-9	TRBD2	CASSPRGAYEQYF
TRBV27	NA	CASERIREGAEYF
TRBV5-4	TRBD1	CASSLGQGAGSPLHF
TRBV6-6	TRBD1	CASSKSGTGDNQPQHF
TRBV13	TRBD1	CASSQGDRPTKYTF
TRBV6-5	TRBD1	CASSTQGRSGNTIYF
TRBV5-1	NA	CASSSPGAGNTIYF
TRBV5-1	NA	CASSLDRNQPQHF
TRBV11-3	TRBD1	CASSTRDRGVSDTGELFF
TRBV2	TRBD1	CASSEIQQGANTEAFF
TRBV28	TRBD1	CASRKGALEQYF
TRBV5-1	NA	CASSQRLEGEQYF
TRBV7-3	NA	CASSLTGNEQFF
TRBV7-2	NA	CASSLSGDTYEQYF
TRBV28	NA	CASSLAGTQETQYF
TRBV5-5	NA	CASSFRLNTEAFF
TRBV5-1	NA	CASSLGGRFYEQYF
TRBV5-8	NA	CASSLEWGGRKKLFF